This T cell receptor beta chain was profiled in a study of blood T cell repertoires in COVID-19. V lost 2 bases to trimming and J lost 0 bases, with 8 bases between them. The germline gives CDR1 MNHEY, CDR2 SVGAGI. The length of the CDR3 is 15 residues. Enrollment of patients from Seattle took place during active infection, with longitudinal follow-up. The authors' processing: Reference gene primer amplification gave estimated nucleated cell counts. The repertoire was sequenced with immunoSEQ multiplex PCR; TCRdb's copy has only in-frame clones and lacks some. V and J calls and clone size are as listed in that table; D and trimming were resolved from the DNA. The repertoire holds about 370,000 clones, with more than 70% as singletons.

The sequenced sample consisted of peripheral blood. The TCR originated in a woman aged 30 to 39 with COVID-19, enrolled during active disease. This rearrangement joins TRBV6-5 to TRBJ1-3, with D possibly TRBD1 on 5 matching bases. The CDR3 loop reads CASSYTGPSGNTIYF. The CDR3 DNA reads TGTGCCAGCAGTTACACAGGCCCCTCTGGAAACACCATATATTTT.